This TCR beta chain was retrieved from a study of cytomegalovirus exposure and HLA in healthy donors. Whole-study findings and limits: An analysis was carried out at a later point. It showed that HLA-associated TCR beta chains were more clonally expanded than equally common non-associated chains. With later analysis, a missense DCLRE1C variant became linked to TCR beta V- and J-gene trimming. Researchers counted 164 TCR beta chains as cytomegalovirus-associated.

With 60 Vbeta and 13 Jbeta primers, the PCR was carried out. Authors' analysis steps: The count from a later analysis was tens of millions of unique TCR beta chains, around 11 million of them shared. Sequencing was performed with immunoSEQ multiplex PCR; in TCRdb, only in-frame clones are kept and a portion is missing. That table gives V, J and clone size, and the DNA gave D and trimming. The table has 200,000 or so clones, approximately 81% seen once. This clone was counted between two and nine times. What it binds is not known. The ends lost 3 bases at V and 6 bases at J; junction bases unmatched: 0. There are 12 residues in the CDR3. Per germline, CDR1 SGHRS and CDR2 YFSETQ.

Sequencing input: PBMCs. This clonotype was sampled from a man younger than 45 in good health and CMV-seronegative. The V call is TRBV5-1, the J call TRBJ2-7; 10 nucleotides agree with TRBD1. CDR3 in amino acids: CASSWTGGEQYF. The CDR3 DNA reads as TGCGCCAGCAGCTGGACAGGGGGCGAGCAGTACTTC.